Presented here are 7 T cell receptor beta chains from one specimen sequenced in a study of T cell repertoires in cytomegalovirus infection. TCRdb re-called the reads with MiXCR, one entry per CDR3 protein. Among more than 150,000 distinct CDR3 sequences listed, roughly 19% were seen once. The material sequenced was PBMCs. These receptors were collected from a human donor in good health (CMV status not recorded). Some clones in this sample may be carry-over from other donors' samples.

A few counts support this clonotype. The chain employs TRBV18 and TRBJ2-2; TRBD1 aligns across 8 bases. Germline lookup yields CDR1 KGHSH and CDR2 LQKENI. Trimming cost V 2 bases and J 7 bases; bases outside gene matches: 9. The CDR3 contains 16 residues. In nucleotides, the CDR3 is TGTGCCAGCTCACCAGTCCGGACAGGGTTCAGCGGGGAGCTGTTTTTT. Residues: CASSPVRTGFSGELFF.

Many counts were recorded for this clonotype. The chain recombines TRBV7-6 with TRBJ2-7; D is possibly TRBD1 (6 bases). The germline V gene encodes CDR1 SGHVS and CDR2 FNYEAQ. The CDR3 covers 14 residues. V was pared by 5 bases and J by 0 bases, with 11 bases between. The CDR3 loop is CASSLLDSSYEQYF. The CDR3 region has the DNA TGTGCCAGCAGCCTCTTGGACAGCTCCTACGAGCAGTACTTC.

This clonotype was recorded many times. The chain has TRBV11-2 and TRBJ2-7, with D tentatively TRBD1 or TRBD2 (6 bases each). In germline, CDR1 is SGHAT, CDR2 FQNNGV. This CDR3 region has 13 residues. Trimming shortened V by 8 bases and J by 6 bases, and 17 bases separated the two germline ends. The CDR3: CASRPGAGGEQYF. Here the CDR3 DNA reads TGTGCCAGCCGCCCGGGGGCCGGGGGCGAGCAGTACTTC.

On this clonotype itself: This may be a read error: a much more frequent sequence differs by one nucleotide. V and J are TRBV5-1 and TRBJ2-5; 7 positions match TRBD2. V dropped 4 bases and J dropped 2; count of bases not matched to a gene: 8. Germline V gene sequence: CDR1 SGHRS, CDR2 YFSETQ. The CDR3 totals 15 residues. Here the CDR3 DNA reads TGCGCCAGCAGCGGGAACCCGGGACTACAAGAGACCCAGTACTTC. The encoded protein is CASSGNPGLQETQYF.

The table lists this clonotype with many counts. The genes are TRBV12-5 and TRBJ1-2; no reliable D call. This CDR3 has 13 amino acids. V lost 3 bases to trimming and J lost 0 bases, with 5 bases between them. CDR1 is LGHNT and CDR2 is FRNRAP in the germline V gene. CDR3 DNA sequence: TGTGCTAGTGGTTTCACGACTAACTATGGCTACACCTTC. Translating it yields CASGFTTNYGYTF.

This clonotype was observed at least ten times. The chain employs TRBV7-8 and TRBJ1-2; the D gene is possibly TRBD1 (5 bases). Germline-derived CDR1 and CDR2 are SGHVS and FQNEAQ. CDR3 length: 14 amino acids. V lost 0 bases to trimming and J lost 7 bases, with 12 bases between them. In DNA form, the CDR3 reads TGTGCCAGCAGCTTAGCCCGGGGGGGAGGTGGCTACACCTTC. Amino acids: CASSLARGGGGYTF.

This clonotype was counted between two and nine times. The rearrangement joins TRBV28 to TRBJ2-7, with a tentative D call TRBD2 (6 bases). V shed 5 bases and J shed 4 bases, with 18 bases lying between them. The CDR3 is 15 residues long. In germline, CDR1 is MDHEN, CDR2 SYDVKM. The DNA of the CDR3 is TGTGCCAGCAGTAACCCGGGACTGGATCCTTACGAGCAGTACTTC. Translated: CASSNPGLDPYEQYF.